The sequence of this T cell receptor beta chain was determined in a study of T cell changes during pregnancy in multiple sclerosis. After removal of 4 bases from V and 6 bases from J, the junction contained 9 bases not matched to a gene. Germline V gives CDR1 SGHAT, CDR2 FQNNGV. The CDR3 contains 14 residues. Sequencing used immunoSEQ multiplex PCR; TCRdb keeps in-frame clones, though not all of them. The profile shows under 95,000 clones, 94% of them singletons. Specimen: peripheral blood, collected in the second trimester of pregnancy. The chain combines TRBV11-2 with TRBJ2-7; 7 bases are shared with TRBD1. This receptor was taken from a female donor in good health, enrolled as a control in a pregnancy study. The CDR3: CASSSTRTGAEQYF. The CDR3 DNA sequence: TGTGCCAGCAGCTCGACGAGGACAGGAGCCGAGCAGTACTTC.